This TCR beta chain was profiled in a study of regulatory dendritic cells for organ transplantation. Per the germline V gene, CDR1 is LGHNA and CDR2 is YSLEER. The CDR3 runs 17 residues. After removal of 0 bases from V and 5 bases from J, the junction contained 9 bases not matched to a gene. Only in-frame clones appear in the TCRdb table, and some are missing; sequencing was by immunoSEQ multiplex PCR. Of 25,000 to 35,000 clones in the sample, roughly 85% were seen once. This receptor was identified in a human donor in good health. The material sequenced was naive CD8+ T cells from blood. Subset: CD45RA+ naive T cells. The chain joins TRBV4-3 to TRBJ2-3; 9 nucleotides align to TRBD2. As DNA, the CDR3 is TGCGCCAGCAGCCAAGATATAGGGACTAGCCCCATAGATACGCAGTATTTT. Translated: CASSQDIGTSPIDTQYF.